These T cell receptor beta chains were read from a single sample in a study of cytomegalovirus exposure and HLA in healthy donors. Profiled with immunoSEQ multiplex PCR; TCRdb holds only in-frame clones, not every one. The sample shows roughly 86,000 clones, less than 80% of them seen only once. Sequenced sample: PBMCs. The receptor set was obtained from a woman in her 50s in good health and CMV-seropositive. Each CDR3 is given with its conserved first and last residue. A D gene is named only where the DNA matches it firmly. Only part of the rows carry a size: once, few, many, or a class if the clone is expanded.

V: TRBV19; J: TRBJ1-5; D: TRBD1; size: few; DNA: TGTGCCAGTAGTATAGGAGGACAGGCCCTCAATCAGCCCCAGCATTTT; CDR3: CASSIGGQALNQPQHF
V: TRBV6-6; J: TRBJ2-2; D: TRBD1; size: .; DNA: TGTGCCAGCAGTTACCGTCCCGGGACAGCTGGCGGGGAGCTGTTTTTT; CDR3: CASSYRPGTAGGELFF
V: TRBV28; J: TRBJ2-1; D: TRBD1; size: .; DNA: TGTGCCAGCAGTTCCCCAACAGGGGTGGACTACAATGAGCAGTTCTTC; CDR3: CASSSPTGVDYNEQFF
V: TRBV7-3; J: TRBJ1-1; D: .; size: few; DNA: TGTGCCAGCAGCCTCGCGGTAGCGGGGAACACTGAAGCTTTCTTT; CDR3: CASSLAVAGNTEAFF
V: TRBV4-1; J: TRBJ1-6; D: TRBD1; size: .; DNA: TGCGCCAGCAGCCAGGCCACAGGGGGCACTAATTCACCCCTCCACTTT; CDR3: CASSQATGGTNSPLHF
V: TRBV6-5; J: TRBJ1-1; D: .; size: .; DNA: TGTGCCAGCAGTTACCAACAGGGCCTGGGCACTGAAGCTTTCTTT; CDR3: CASSYQQGLGTEAFF
V: TRBV6-5; J: TRBJ1-6; D: .; size: .; DNA: TGTGCCAGCAGGGCGGTTATGAATTCACCCCTCCACTTT; CDR3: CASRAVMNSPLHF
V: TRBV5-4; J: TRBJ2-7; D: TRBD2; size: .; DNA: TGTGCCAGCAGCTTAGCGGGGGGGGATGTGGAGCAGTACTTC; CDR3: CASSLAGGDVEQYF
V: TRBV4-1; J: TRBJ1-1; D: .; size: .; DNA: TGCGCCAGCAGCCCCGCGGGGAATTTGAACACTGAAGCTTTCTTT; CDR3: CASSPAGNLNTEAFF
V: TRBV28; J: TRBJ1-2; D: .; size: once; DNA: TGTGCCAGCAGTTCCCAGACTAACTATGGCTACACCTTC; CDR3: CASSSQTNYGYTF
V: TRBV6-1; J: TRBJ2-7; D: .; size: .; DNA: TGTGCCAGCAGTGACTTCGAGGGTTCCTACGAGCAGTACTTC; CDR3: CASSDFEGSYEQYF